This is a list of T cell receptor beta chains from one sample in a study of T-cell memory formation after mild COVID-19. TCRdb analysed the 5' RACE reads with MiXCR anew, one entry per CDR3 protein. The table lists hundreds of thousands of distinct CDR3 sequences, 17% of them singletons. Input material: PBMCs or a T cell subset sorted from them (not recorded which). The receptor source for this set is an adult woman who had mild COVID-19 (a few samples of this study predate the infection). Cell type and time point are not known. CDR3s include the opening cysteine and the closing phenylalanine or tryptophan. Fields, in order: J gene, clone size, D gene, V gene, CDR3 protein, CDR3 DNA. D genes are given only for firm matches. Only some rows state a clone size, as once, few, many or a class for expanded clones.

J gene: TRBJ1-6; clone size: .; D gene: TRBD1; V gene: TRBV13; CDR3 protein: CASSLGSGGPTGIPLHF; CDR3 DNA: TGTGCCAGCAGCTTAGGATCAGGGGGCCCGACTGGGATACCCCTCCACTTT
J gene: TRBJ1-1; clone size: few; D gene: .; V gene: TRBV4-3; CDR3 protein: CASSQDWDDELNTEAFF; CDR3 DNA: TGCGCCAGCAGCCAAGACTGGGATGACGAATTGAACACTGAAGCTTTCTTT
J gene: TRBJ1-1; clone size: .; D gene: .; V gene: TRBV4-2; CDR3 protein: CASSQDLWDTEAFF; CDR3 DNA: TGTGCCAGCAGCCAAGATCTCTGGGACACTGAAGCTTTCTTT
J gene: TRBJ2-1; clone size: few; D gene: TRBD2; V gene: TRBV19; CDR3 protein: CASSMTSGFNEQFF; CDR3 DNA: TGTGCCAGTAGTATGACTAGCGGTTTCAATGAGCAGTTCTTC
J gene: TRBJ1-2; clone size: .; D gene: .; V gene: TRBV7-9; CDR3 protein: CASSLDGGTNYGYTF; CDR3 DNA: TGTGCCAGCAGCTTAGACGGGGGGACTAACTATGGCTACACCTTC
J gene: TRBJ2-2; clone size: few; D gene: .; V gene: TRBV24-1; CDR3 protein: CATSDQQGTGELFF; CDR3 DNA: TGTGCCACCAGTGATCAACAGGGAACCGGGGAGCTGTTTTTT
J gene: TRBJ2-3; clone size: .; D gene: .; V gene: TRBV4-1; CDR3 protein: CASSQVPGDTQYF; CDR3 DNA: TGCGCCAGCAGCCAAGTTCCGGGGGATACGCAGTATTTT
J gene: TRBJ1-1; clone size: few; D gene: .; V gene: TRBV3-1; CDR3 protein: CASSQEAEAFF; CDR3 DNA: TGTGCCAGCAGCCAAGAGGCTGAAGCTTTCTTT
J gene: TRBJ1-2; clone size: .; D gene: .; V gene: TRBV6-1; CDR3 protein: CASSKRSGNYGYTF; CDR3 DNA: TGTGCCAGCTCCAAACGTTCGGGTAACTATGGCTACACCTTC
J gene: TRBJ2-5; clone size: .; D gene: TRBD2; V gene: TRBV3-1; CDR3 protein: CASSQGPAGGAETQYF; CDR3 DNA: TGTGCCAGCAGCCAAGGTCCCGCGGGGGGCGCAGAGACCCAGTACTTC
J gene: TRBJ1-5; clone size: .; D gene: TRBD1; V gene: TRBV20-1; CDR3 protein: CSAPAGTANNQPQHF; CDR3 DNA: TGCAGTGCTCCGGCCGGGACAGCGAATAATCAGCCCCAGCATTTT
J gene: TRBJ1-2; clone size: .; D gene: TRBD1; V gene: TRBV15; CDR3 protein: CATSRDRETGEGYTF; CDR3 DNA: TGTGCCACCAGCAGAGATCGTGAGACAGGGGAGGGCTACACCTTC
J gene: TRBJ2-1; clone size: .; D gene: TRBD2; V gene: TRBV19; CDR3 protein: CASSMEGLARPQFF; CDR3 DNA: TGTGCCAGTAGTATGGAGGGACTAGCGAGACCTCAGTTCTTC
J gene: TRBJ2-1; clone size: few; D gene: TRBD1; V gene: TRBV4-1; CDR3 protein: CASSQVPGQGQFF; CDR3 DNA: TGCGCCAGCAGCCAAGTCCCAGGACAGGGGCAGTTCTTC
J gene: TRBJ2-1; clone size: many; D gene: .; V gene: TRBV24-1; CDR3 protein: CATSDLGAVNYNEQFF; CDR3 DNA: TGTGCCACCAGTGATTTGGGGGCGGTGAACTACAATGAGCAGTTCTTC
J gene: TRBJ1-1; clone size: .; D gene: .; V gene: TRBV3-1; CDR3 protein: CASSTRDGNTEAFF; CDR3 DNA: TGTGCCAGCAGCACCCGGGACGGCAACACTGAAGCTTTCTTT
J gene: TRBJ1-4; clone size: few; D gene: .; V gene: TRBV25-1; CDR3 protein: CASRATGPPYEKLFF; CDR3 DNA: TGTGCCAGCAGAGCCACCGGTCCTCCTTATGAAAAACTGTTTTTT
J gene: TRBJ2-7; clone size: .; D gene: TRBD2; V gene: TRBV7-6; CDR3 protein: CASSKQRGYEQYF; CDR3 DNA: TGTGCCAGCAGCAAACAGCGGGGCTACGAGCAGTACTTC
J gene: TRBJ2-7; clone size: .; D gene: .; V gene: TRBV20-1; CDR3 protein: CSARDLGGANEQYF; CDR3 DNA: TGCAGTGCTAGAGATTTGGGGGGGGCAAACGAGCAGTACTTC
J gene: TRBJ1-4; clone size: few; D gene: .; V gene: TRBV2; CDR3 protein: CASRARGTNEKLFF; CDR3 DNA: TGTGCCAGCAGGGCCAGGGGTACTAATGAAAAACTGTTTTTT
J gene: TRBJ2-2; clone size: .; D gene: .; V gene: TRBV5-1; CDR3 protein: CASTSSRAGELFF; CDR3 DNA: TGCGCCAGCACTTCCTCTAGAGCCGGGGAGCTGTTTTTT
J gene: TRBJ2-1; clone size: many; D gene: .; V gene: TRBV7-2; CDR3 protein: CASRLDMNEQFF; CDR3 DNA: TGTGCCAGCAGGTTAGATATGAATGAGCAGTTCTTC
J gene: TRBJ2-7; clone size: .; D gene: TRBD1; V gene: TRBV18; CDR3 protein: CASSPRQGPTYEQYF; CDR3 DNA: TGTGCCAGCTCACCAAGACAGGGACCTACCTACGAGCAGTACTTC
J gene: TRBJ2-3; clone size: .; D gene: .; V gene: TRBV3-1; CDR3 protein: CASSQGQLSTDTQYF; CDR3 DNA: TGTGCCAGCAGCCAAGGTCAGCTTAGCACAGATACGCAGTATTTT
J gene: TRBJ2-1; clone size: .; D gene: TRBD2; V gene: TRBV7-6; CDR3 protein: CASSLATSGNDNEQFF; CDR3 DNA: TGTGCCAGCAGCTTGGCGACTAGCGGGAACGACAATGAGCAGTTCTTC
J gene: TRBJ2-1; clone size: .; D gene: TRBD2; V gene: TRBV5-1; CDR3 protein: CASSSVTGGLYNEQFF; CDR3 DNA: TGCGCCAGCAGCTCCGTGACGGGGGGGCTCTACAATGAGCAGTTCTTC
J gene: TRBJ1-5; clone size: .; D gene: .; V gene: TRBV10-3; CDR3 protein: CAIRSDRNQPQHF; CDR3 DNA: TGTGCCATCAGATCGGACAGAAATCAGCCCCAGCATTTT
J gene: TRBJ1-1; clone size: many; D gene: .; V gene: TRBV4-1; CDR3 protein: CASSLRAGDNTEAFF; CDR3 DNA: TGCGCCAGCAGCCTCCGGGCAGGGGACAACACTGAAGCTTTCTTT
J gene: TRBJ1-2; clone size: once; D gene: .; V gene: TRBV12-3/TRBV12-4; CDR3 protein: CASLAGVVGYGYTF; CDR3 DNA: TGTGCCAGCCTCGCAGGGGTGGTCGGCTATGGCTACACCTTC
J gene: TRBJ2-3; clone size: .; D gene: TRBD2; V gene: TRBV29-1; CDR3 protein: CSGYKAGEATDTQYF; CDR3 DNA: TGCAGCGGTTACAAAGCGGGAGAGGCGACAGATACGCAGTATTTT
J gene: TRBJ2-4; clone size: few; D gene: .; V gene: TRBV7-2; CDR3 protein: CASSLAEGVGHIQYF; CDR3 DNA: TGTGCCAGCAGCTTAGCTGAAGGGGTTGGTCACATTCAGTACTTC
J gene: TRBJ1-3; clone size: .; D gene: TRBD1; V gene: TRBV7-6; CDR3 protein: CASSLAARGGNTIYF; CDR3 DNA: TGTGCCAGCAGCTTAGCAGCCAGGGGGGGAAACACCATATATTTT
J gene: TRBJ1-1; clone size: .; D gene: TRBD1; V gene: TRBV7-9; CDR3 protein: CARFSGTGNTEAFF; CDR3 DNA: TGTGCCAGATTTTCTGGGACAGGGAACACTGAAGCTTTCTTT
J gene: TRBJ2-1; clone size: .; D gene: TRBD2; V gene: TRBV7-9; CDR3 protein: CASSLSAAGENEQFF; CDR3 DNA: TGTGCCAGCAGCTTAAGCGCAGCGGGAGAGAATGAGCAGTTCTTC
J gene: TRBJ1-2; clone size: .; D gene: TRBD1; V gene: TRBV29-1; CDR3 protein: CSVGIGTGYGYTF; CDR3 DNA: TGCAGCGTTGGAATAGGGACAGGCTATGGCTACACCTTC
J gene: TRBJ2-3; clone size: few; D gene: .; V gene: TRBV20-1; CDR3 protein: CSARVGVMTDTQYF; CDR3 DNA: TGCAGTGCTAGAGTGGGGGTAATGACAGATACGCAGTATTTT
J gene: TRBJ2-2; clone size: few; D gene: TRBD1; V gene: TRBV7-9; CDR3 protein: CASSLAGTAELFF; CDR3 DNA: TGTGCCAGCAGCTTAGCCGGGACAGCGGAGCTGTTTTTT
J gene: TRBJ1-2; clone size: .; D gene: TRBD1; V gene: TRBV24-1; CDR3 protein: CATSGGTGGGYGYTF; CDR3 DNA: TGTGCCACCAGTGGAGGGACAGGGGGCGGCTATGGCTACACCTTC
J gene: TRBJ1-2; clone size: few; D gene: TRBD1; V gene: TRBV6-1; CDR3 protein: CASSDDDPGQGYYGYTF; CDR3 DNA: TGTGCCAGCAGTGATGACGACCCGGGACAGGGTTACTATGGCTACACCTTC
J gene: TRBJ1-2; clone size: .; D gene: TRBD1; V gene: TRBV29-1; CDR3 protein: CSVGGTDGYTF; CDR3 DNA: TGCAGCGTTGGGGGGACAGATGGCTACACCTTC
J gene: TRBJ2-7; clone size: few; D gene: .; V gene: TRBV7-6; CDR3 protein: CASSPMGHGTYEQYF; CDR3 DNA: TGTGCCAGCAGCCCCATGGGTCATGGCACCTACGAGCAGTACTTC
J gene: TRBJ2-7; clone size: few; D gene: TRBD1; V gene: TRBV29-1; CDR3 protein: CSVVKGQGYEQYF; CDR3 DNA: TGCAGCGTTGTTAAGGGACAGGGTTACGAGCAGTACTTC
J gene: TRBJ1-5; clone size: few; D gene: TRBD1; V gene: TRBV24-1; CDR3 protein: CATSDPGQGADQPQHF; CDR3 DNA: TGTGCCACCAGTGATCCGGGACAGGGGGCCGATCAGCCCCAGCATTTT
J gene: TRBJ2-1; clone size: .; D gene: .; V gene: TRBV6-1; CDR3 protein: CASSDVRRGYNEQFF; CDR3 DNA: TGTGCCAGCAGTGATGTCCGTCGCGGCTACAATGAGCAGTTCTTC
J gene: TRBJ2-7; clone size: .; D gene: .; V gene: TRBV20-1; CDR3 protein: CSAKDRVLSYEQYF; CDR3 DNA: TGCAGTGCGAAGGACAGAGTTTTATCCTACGAGCAGTACTTC
J gene: TRBJ2-5; clone size: .; D gene: .; V gene: TRBV15; CDR3 protein: CATSGELEDIWNKETQYF; CDR3 DNA: TGTGCCACCAGCGGGGAACTAGAGGACATCTGGAACAAAGAGACCCAGTACTTC
J gene: TRBJ1-3; clone size: .; D gene: .; V gene: TRBV4-3; CDR3 protein: CASSPYLAGNSGNTIYF; CDR3 DNA: TGCGCCAGCAGCCCCTACTTGGCGGGTAACTCTGGAAACACCATATATTTT
J gene: TRBJ1-1; clone size: .; D gene: .; V gene: TRBV15; CDR3 protein: CATSRDPAGHEAFF; CDR3 DNA: TGTGCCACCAGCAGAGATCCGGCGGGACATGAAGCTTTCTTT
J gene: TRBJ2-2; clone size: .; D gene: TRBD2; V gene: TRBV7-8; CDR3 protein: CASSRHRLAGGPNTGELFF; CDR3 DNA: TGTGCCAGCAGCCGTCACAGACTAGCGGGGGGACCAAACACCGGGGAGCTGTTTTTT